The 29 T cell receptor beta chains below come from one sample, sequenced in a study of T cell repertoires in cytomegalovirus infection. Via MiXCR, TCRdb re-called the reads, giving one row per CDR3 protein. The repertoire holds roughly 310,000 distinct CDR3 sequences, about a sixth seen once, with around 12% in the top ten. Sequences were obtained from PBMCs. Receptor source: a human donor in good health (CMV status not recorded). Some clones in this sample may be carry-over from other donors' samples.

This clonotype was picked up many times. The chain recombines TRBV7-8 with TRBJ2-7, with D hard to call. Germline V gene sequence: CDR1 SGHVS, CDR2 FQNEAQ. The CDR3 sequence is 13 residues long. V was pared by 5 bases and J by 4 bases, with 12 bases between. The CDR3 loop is CASSPYQEYEQYF. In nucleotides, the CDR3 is TGTGCCAGCAGCCCATACCAGGAGTACGAGCAGTACTTC.

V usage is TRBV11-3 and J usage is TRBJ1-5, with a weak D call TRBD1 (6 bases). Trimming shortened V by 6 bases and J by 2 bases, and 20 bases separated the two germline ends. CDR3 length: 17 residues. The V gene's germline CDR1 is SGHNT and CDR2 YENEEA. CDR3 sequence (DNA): TGTGCCAGCAGACTAATGGACAGAAAAGTGCGCAATCAGCCCCAGCATTTT. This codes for CASRLMDRKVRNQPQHF.

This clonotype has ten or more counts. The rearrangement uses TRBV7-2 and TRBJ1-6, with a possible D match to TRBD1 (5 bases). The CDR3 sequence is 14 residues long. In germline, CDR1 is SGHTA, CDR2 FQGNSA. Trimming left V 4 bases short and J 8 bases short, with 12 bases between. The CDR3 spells CASSSRETDSPLHF. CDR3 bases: TGTGCCAGCAGCTCCAGGGAGACGGATTCACCCCTCCACTTT.

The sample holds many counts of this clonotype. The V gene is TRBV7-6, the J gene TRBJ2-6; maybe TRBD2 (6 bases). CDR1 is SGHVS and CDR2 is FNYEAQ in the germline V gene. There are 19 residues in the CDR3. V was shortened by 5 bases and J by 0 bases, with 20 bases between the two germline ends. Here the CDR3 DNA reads TGTGCCAGCAGCCTTACTTCCGGGACTGGAATCTCTGGGGCCAACGTCCTGACTTTC. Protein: CASSLTSGTGISGANVLTF.

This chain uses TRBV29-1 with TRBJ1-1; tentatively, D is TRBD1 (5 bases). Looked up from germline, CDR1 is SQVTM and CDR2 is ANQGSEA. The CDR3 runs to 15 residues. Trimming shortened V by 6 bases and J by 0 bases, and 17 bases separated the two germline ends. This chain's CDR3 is CSVVDTGPMNTEAFF. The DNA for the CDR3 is TGCAGCGTGGTGGACACGGGGCCCATGAACACTGAAGCTTTCTTT.

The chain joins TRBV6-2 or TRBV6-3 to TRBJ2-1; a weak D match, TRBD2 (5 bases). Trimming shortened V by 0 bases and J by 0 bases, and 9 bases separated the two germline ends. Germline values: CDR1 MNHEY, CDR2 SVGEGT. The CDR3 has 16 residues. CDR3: CASSYSRVTSYNEQFF. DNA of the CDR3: TGTGCCAGCAGTTACTCGAGGGTGACCTCCTACAATGAGCAGTTCTTC.

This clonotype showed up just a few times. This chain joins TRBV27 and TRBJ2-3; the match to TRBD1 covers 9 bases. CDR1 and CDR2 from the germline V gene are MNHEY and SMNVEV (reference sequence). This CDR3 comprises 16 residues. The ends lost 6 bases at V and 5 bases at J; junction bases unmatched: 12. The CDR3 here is CASRERMGQGKDTQYF. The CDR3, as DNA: TGTGCCAGCAGAGAGAGGATGGGACAGGGCAAAGATACGCAGTATTTT.

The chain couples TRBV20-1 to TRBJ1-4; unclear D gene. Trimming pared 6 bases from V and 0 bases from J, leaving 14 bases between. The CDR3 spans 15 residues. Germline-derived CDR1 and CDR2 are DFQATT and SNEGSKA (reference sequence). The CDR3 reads CSAQSPGATNEKLFF. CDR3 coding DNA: TGCAGTGCCCAATCCCCAGGAGCAACTAATGAAAAACTGTTTTTT.

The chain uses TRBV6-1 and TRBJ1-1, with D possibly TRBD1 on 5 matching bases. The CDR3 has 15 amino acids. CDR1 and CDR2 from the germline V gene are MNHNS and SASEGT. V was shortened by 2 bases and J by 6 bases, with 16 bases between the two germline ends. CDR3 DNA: TGTGCCAGCAGTGAAACGTATGGCAGGGACCCTGAAGCTTTCTTT. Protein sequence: CASSETYGRDPEAFF.

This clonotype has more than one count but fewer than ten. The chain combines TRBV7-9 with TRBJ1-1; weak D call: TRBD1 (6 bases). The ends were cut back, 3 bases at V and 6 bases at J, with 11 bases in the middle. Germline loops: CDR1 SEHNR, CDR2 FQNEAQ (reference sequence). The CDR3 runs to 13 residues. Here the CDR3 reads CASSFSTGSEAFF. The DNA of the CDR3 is TGTGCCAGCAGCTTCTCGACAGGTTCTGAAGCTTTCTTT.

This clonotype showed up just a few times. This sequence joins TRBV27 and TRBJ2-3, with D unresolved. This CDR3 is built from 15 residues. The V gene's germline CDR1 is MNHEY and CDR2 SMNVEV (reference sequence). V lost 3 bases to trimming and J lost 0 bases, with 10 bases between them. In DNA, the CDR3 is TGTGCCAGCAGTTTTTTGGCCGCTAGCACAGATACGCAGTATTTT. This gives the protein CASSFLAASTDTQYF.

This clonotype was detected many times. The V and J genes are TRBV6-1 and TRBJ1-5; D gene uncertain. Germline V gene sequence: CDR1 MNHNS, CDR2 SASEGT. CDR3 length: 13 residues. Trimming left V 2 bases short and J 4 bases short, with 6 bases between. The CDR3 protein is CASSEFGNQPQHF. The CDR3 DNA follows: TGTGCCAGCAGTGAATTCGGGAATCAGCCCCAGCATTTT.

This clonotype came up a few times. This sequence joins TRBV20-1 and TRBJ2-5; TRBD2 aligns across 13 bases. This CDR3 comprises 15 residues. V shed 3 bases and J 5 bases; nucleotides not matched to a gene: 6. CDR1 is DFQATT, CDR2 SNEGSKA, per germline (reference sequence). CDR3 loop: CSASTSGGAVETQYF. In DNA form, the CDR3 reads TGCAGTGCTAGTACTAGCGGGGGGGCCGTTGAGACCCAGTACTTC.

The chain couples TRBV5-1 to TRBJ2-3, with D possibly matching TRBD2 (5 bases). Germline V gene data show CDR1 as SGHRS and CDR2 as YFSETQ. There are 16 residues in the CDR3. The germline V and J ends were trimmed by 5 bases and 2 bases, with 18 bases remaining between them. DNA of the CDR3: TGCGCCAGCAGACGGGCGCGGGCTGGGAACACAGATACGCAGTATTTT. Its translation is CASRRARAGNTDTQYF.

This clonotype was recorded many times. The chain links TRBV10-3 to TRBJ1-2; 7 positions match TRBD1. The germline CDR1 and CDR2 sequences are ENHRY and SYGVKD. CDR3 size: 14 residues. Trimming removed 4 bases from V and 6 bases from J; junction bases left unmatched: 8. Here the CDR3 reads CAISAYTGDDGYTF. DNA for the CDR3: TGTGCCATCAGTGCGTATACAGGGGACGATGGCTACACCTTC.

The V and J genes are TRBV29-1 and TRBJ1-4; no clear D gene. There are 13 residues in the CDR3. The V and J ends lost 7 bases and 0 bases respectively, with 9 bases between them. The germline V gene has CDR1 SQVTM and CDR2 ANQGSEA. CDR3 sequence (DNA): TGCAGCGCGGACGACGCAACTAATGAAAAACTGTTTTTT. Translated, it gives CSADDATNEKLFF. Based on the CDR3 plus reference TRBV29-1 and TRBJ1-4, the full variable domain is SAVISQKPSRDICQRGTSLTIQCQVDSQVTMMFWYRQQPGQSLTLIATANQGSEATYESGFVIDKFPISRPNLTFSTLTVSNMSPEDSSIYLCSADDATNEKLFFGSGTQLSVL.

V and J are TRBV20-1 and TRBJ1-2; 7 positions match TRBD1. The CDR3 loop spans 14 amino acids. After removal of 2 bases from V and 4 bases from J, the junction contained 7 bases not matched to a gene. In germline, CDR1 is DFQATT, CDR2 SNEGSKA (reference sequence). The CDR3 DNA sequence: TGCAGTGCTAGATACAGGGGCAGCCCCTATGGCTACACCTTC. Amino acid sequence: CSARYRGSPYGYTF.

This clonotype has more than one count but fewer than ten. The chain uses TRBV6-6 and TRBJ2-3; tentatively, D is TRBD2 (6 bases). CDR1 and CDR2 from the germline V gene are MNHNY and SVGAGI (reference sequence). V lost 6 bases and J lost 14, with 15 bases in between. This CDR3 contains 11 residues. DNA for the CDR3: TGTGCCAGCAGCCACAACCAGGGAGGGTATTTT. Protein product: CASSHNQGGYF.

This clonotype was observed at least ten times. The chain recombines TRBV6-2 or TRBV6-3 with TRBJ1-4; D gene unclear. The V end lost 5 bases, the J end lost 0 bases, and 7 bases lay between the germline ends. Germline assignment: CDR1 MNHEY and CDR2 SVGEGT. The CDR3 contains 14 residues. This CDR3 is CASSPRTTNEKLFF. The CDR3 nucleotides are TGTGCCAGCAGTCCCAGAACAACTAATGAAAAACTGTTTTTT.

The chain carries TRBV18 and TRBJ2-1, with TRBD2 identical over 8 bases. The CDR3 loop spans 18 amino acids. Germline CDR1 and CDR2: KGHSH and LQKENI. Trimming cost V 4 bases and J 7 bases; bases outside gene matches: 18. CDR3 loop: CASSQVSPASGSLNEQFF. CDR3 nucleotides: TGTGCCAGCTCACAAGTCAGCCCGGCTAGCGGGTCACTGAATGAGCAGTTCTTC.

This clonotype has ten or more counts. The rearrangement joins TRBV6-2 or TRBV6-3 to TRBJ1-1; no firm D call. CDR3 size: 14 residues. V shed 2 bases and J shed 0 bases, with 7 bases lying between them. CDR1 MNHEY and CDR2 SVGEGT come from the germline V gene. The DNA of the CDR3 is TGTGCCAGCAGTTACGCCCACATGAACACTGAAGCTTTCTTT. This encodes CASSYAHMNTEAFF.

The CDR3 sequence: CSVAENIQYF. The CDR3 nucleotides are TGCAGCGTTGCGGAAAACATTCAGTACTTC. The chain is built from TRBV29-1 and TRBJ2-4, with unresolved D. Trimming cost V 4 bases and J 5 bases, with 3 bases left between them. The CDR3 has 10 residues. Per germline, CDR1 SQVTM and CDR2 ANQGSEA.

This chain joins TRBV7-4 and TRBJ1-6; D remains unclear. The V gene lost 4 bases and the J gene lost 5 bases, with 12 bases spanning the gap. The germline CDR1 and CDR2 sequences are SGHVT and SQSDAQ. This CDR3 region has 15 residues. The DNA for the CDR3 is TGTGCCAGCAGCTCCCAACCGACCGATAATTCACCCCTCCACTTT. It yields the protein CASSSQPTDNSPLHF.

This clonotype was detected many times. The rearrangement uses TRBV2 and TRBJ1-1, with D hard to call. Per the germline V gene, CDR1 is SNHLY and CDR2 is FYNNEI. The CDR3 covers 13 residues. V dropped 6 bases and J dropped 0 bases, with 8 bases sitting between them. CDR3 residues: CASRGSLNTEAFF. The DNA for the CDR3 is TGTGCCAGCAGGGGGAGTCTGAACACTGAAGCTTTCTTT.

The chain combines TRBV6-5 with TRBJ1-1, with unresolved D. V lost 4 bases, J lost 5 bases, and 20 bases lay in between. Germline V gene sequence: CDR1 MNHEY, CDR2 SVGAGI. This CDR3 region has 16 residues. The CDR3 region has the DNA TGTGCCAGCAGTTCCCTAGTTACCTCGACCATTACTGAAGCTTTCTTT. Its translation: CASSSLVTSTITEAFF.

Here the CDR3 reads CSVESDRGSTDYNEQFF. The DNA of the CDR3 is TGCAGCGTTGAGTCAGACAGGGGCAGCACCGACTACAATGAGCAGTTCTTC. This chain uses TRBV29-1 with TRBJ2-1; 8 bases fit TRBD1. The germline V gene encodes CDR1 SQVTM and CDR2 ANQGSEA. The J segment lost 3 bases and the V segment lost 3 bases, leaving 13 bases of the junction unmatched. The CDR3 is 17 amino acids.

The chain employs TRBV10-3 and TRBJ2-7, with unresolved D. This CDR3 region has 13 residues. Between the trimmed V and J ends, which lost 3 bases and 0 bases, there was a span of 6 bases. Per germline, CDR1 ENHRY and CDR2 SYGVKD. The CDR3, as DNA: TGTGCCATCAGTGATGACAACTCCTACGAGCAGTACTTC. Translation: CAISDDNSYEQYF.

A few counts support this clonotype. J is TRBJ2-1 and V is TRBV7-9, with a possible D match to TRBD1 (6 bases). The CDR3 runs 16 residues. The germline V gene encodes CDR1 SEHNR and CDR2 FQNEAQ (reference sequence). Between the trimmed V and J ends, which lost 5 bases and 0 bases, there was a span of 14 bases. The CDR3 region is CASSPPGQSSYNEQFF. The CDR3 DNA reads TGTGCCAGCAGCCCCCCTGGACAGAGCTCCTACAATGAGCAGTTCTTC.

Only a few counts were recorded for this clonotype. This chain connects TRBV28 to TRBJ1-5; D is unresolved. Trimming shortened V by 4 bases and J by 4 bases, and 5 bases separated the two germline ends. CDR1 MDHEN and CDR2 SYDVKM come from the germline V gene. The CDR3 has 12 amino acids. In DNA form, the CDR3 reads TGTGCCAGCAGTTCTCAAAATCAGCCCCAGCATTTT. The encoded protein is CASSSQNQPQHF.